The 25 T cell receptor beta chains below come from one sample, sequenced in a study of blood T cell repertoires in COVID-19. Some clones are missing from TCRdb's copy, which holds only in-frame ones; the method was immunoSEQ multiplex PCR. The table records some 99,000 clones, 84% of them present only once. The sample taken for sequencing was peripheral blood. These receptors came from an elderly woman with active or convalescent COVID-19.

The chain has TRBV2 and TRBJ2-7, with D possibly matching TRBD2 (6 bases). V dropped 6 bases and J dropped 2 bases, with 20 bases sitting between them. This CDR3 is 16 amino acids long. Germline V gene sequence: CDR1 SNHLY, CDR2 FYNNEI. The CDR3 DNA is TGTGCCAGCAGCGATTCGTGGAGGGTACCTACCTACGAGCAGTACTTC. Translating gives CASSDSWRVPTYEQYF.

The genes are TRBV15 and TRBJ2-4; D is undetermined. The CDR3 runs to 16 residues. Germline assignment: CDR1 LNHNV and CDR2 YYDKDF (reference sequence). Trimming stripped 5 bases from V and 5 bases from J, with 19 bases between. Here the CDR3 reads CATSLGYLAGENIQYF. The CDR3 DNA reads as TGTGCCACCAGCCTGGGCTACCTGGCAGGCGAAAACATTCAGTACTTC.

This clone showed up just once. The chain employs TRBV7-9 and TRBJ2-1; the match to TRBD2 covers 8 bases. Trimming cost V 1 base and J 2 bases; bases outside gene matches: 10. Looked up from germline, CDR1 is SEHNR and CDR2 is FQNEAQ (reference sequence). This CDR3 has 18 residues. In DNA, the CDR3 is TGTGCCAGCAGCTTAGACCGGAAGCGACTAGCGCCCTACAATGAGCAGTTCTTC. This codes for CASSLDRKRLAPYNEQFF.

The V and J genes are TRBV11-2 and TRBJ2-3; no clear D. CDR1 and CDR2 (germline): SGHAT, FQNNGV. The V end lost 4 bases, the J end lost 3 bases, and 8 bases lay between the germline ends. The CDR3 contains 13 residues. The CDR3 bases are TGTGCCAGCAGCTCGGAGATAACAGATACGCAGTATTTT. It yields the protein CASSSEITDTQYF.

This clone has just one count. The V call is TRBV19, the J call TRBJ2-3; 15 bases are shared with TRBD2. Germline loops: CDR1 LNHDA, CDR2 SQIVND (reference sequence). This CDR3 contains 20 residues. With V trimmed by 5 bases and J by 2 bases, 14 bases remained unmatched. Written as DNA, the CDR3 is TGTGCCAGTAGTGCCTGGACTAGCGGGAGGGCCGCAACCCACACAGATACGCAGTATTTT. The encoded protein is CASSAWTSGRAATHTDTQYF. Together with reference TRBV19 and TRBJ2-3, the CDR3 gives the full variable domain: DGGITQSPKYLFRKEGQNVTLSCEQNLNHDAMYWYRQDPGQGLRLIYYSQIVNDFQKGDIAEGYSVSREKKESFPLTVTSAQKNPTAFYLCASSAWTSGRAATHTDTQYFGPGTRLTVL.

The chain links TRBV27 to TRBJ1-3; D ambiguous. Germline V gene lookup returns CDR1 MNHEY and CDR2 SMNVEV (reference sequence). This CDR3 is 14 amino acids long. V dropped 3 bases and J dropped 2 bases, with 8 bases sitting between them. CDR3 DNA: TGTGCCAGCAGTTTGAGGGCGGCTGGAAACACCATATATTTT. Translated: CASSLRAAGNTIYF.

The chain employs TRBV19 and TRBJ2-5; D remains unclear. CDR1 LNHDA and CDR2 SQIVND come from the germline V gene (reference sequence). Trimming shortened V by 5 bases and J by 5 bases, and 15 bases separated the two germline ends. This CDR3 is built from 14 residues. Written as DNA, the CDR3 is TGTGCCAGTAGTCCCGGGTGGCCAATGGAGACCCAGTACTTC. As protein: CASSPGWPMETQYF.

V is TRBV7-2 and J is TRBJ1-6; possible D gene TRBD1, 6 bases. This CDR3 is built from 13 residues. Germline CDR1 is SGHTA and CDR2 is FQGNSA. V was cut by 8 bases and J by 4 bases, with 9 bases left in between. The CDR3 DNA sequence: TGTGCCAGCGACCAGGGGTATAATTCACCCCTCCACTTT. This codes for CASDQGYNSPLHF.

CDR3 sequence reads: CASSQKGQGQYEQYF. The CDR3 coding sequence is TGTGCCAGCAGCCAGAAGGGACAGGGCCAATACGAGCAGTACTTC. V is TRBV7-9 and J is TRBJ2-7; TRBD1 aligns across 9 bases. There are 15 residues in the CDR3. V was pared by 5 bases and J by 4 bases, with 9 bases of the junction left unmatched. The germline V gene has CDR1 SEHNR and CDR2 FQNEAQ (reference sequence).

The rearrangement uses TRBV4-1 and TRBJ1-1; D perhaps matches TRBD1 (5 bases). Germline V gene sequence: CDR1 MGHRA, CDR2 YSYEKL. Trimming removed 2 bases from V and 5 bases from J, with 12 bases in between. This CDR3 has 14 residues. CDR3 in DNA: TGCGCCAGCAGCCAAACGAGGGGAGGAACTGAAGCTTTCTTT. This sequence encodes CASSQTRGGTEAFF.

A single count supports this clone. This chain connects TRBV6-5 to TRBJ1-2; D is unclear. Germline V lookup: CDR1 MNHEY, CDR2 SVGAGI. Trimming pared 7 bases from V and 2 bases from J, leaving 8 bases between. The CDR3 runs 12 residues. DNA for the CDR3: TGTGCCAGCACCCCGGGAAACTATGGCTACACCTTC. Amino acids: CASTPGNYGYTF.

The rearrangement joins TRBV6-2 or TRBV6-3 to TRBJ2-1, with D perhaps TRBD2 (6 bases). The CDR3 loop spans 16 amino acids. The germline CDR1 and CDR2 sequences are MNHEY and SVGEGT. The V gene lost 5 bases and the J gene lost 0 bases, with 14 bases spanning the gap. CDR3 bases: TGTGCCAGCAGTCGCTGGAGGGCCGACTCCTACAATGAGCAGTTCTTC. Encoded protein: CASSRWRADSYNEQFF.

The chain carries TRBV18 and TRBJ2-1, with D possibly matching TRBD2 (6 bases). Trimming removed 3 bases at V and 8 bases at J, with 23 bases between. Germline values: CDR1 KGHSH, CDR2 LQKENI. The CDR3 is made up of 17 amino acids. For the CDR3, the DNA is TGTGCCAGCTCACCGGGGTCGGGAGTTAAGTCCAGCGATGAGCAGTTCTTC. Translated: CASSPGSGVKSSDEQFF.

This clone was counted a few times. V gene TRBV7-2 combines with J gene TRBJ2-2, with 9 bases aligning to TRBD2. Germline CDR1 reads SGHTA; CDR2 reads FQGNSA. This CDR3 comprises 16 residues. With V trimmed by 3 bases and J by 4 bases, 6 bases remained unmatched. The CDR3 sequence: CASSFIAGAITGELFF. In DNA, the CDR3 is TGTGCCAGCAGCTTTATAGCGGGAGCGATCACCGGGGAGCTGTTTTTT.

This sequence joins TRBV28 and TRBJ2-2; 8 bases match TRBD2. The CDR3 consists of 15 residues. CDR1 MDHEN and CDR2 SYDVKM come from the germline V gene. The J segment lost 0 bases and the V segment lost 6 bases, leaving 3 bases of the junction unmatched. The CDR3 DNA reads TGTGCCAGCAGCGGGGGGGGCTCGAACACCGGGGAGCTGTTTTTT. Translating gives CASSGGGSNTGELFF.

CDR3 nucleotides: TGCGCCAGCAGTCACCGGAGCAATCAGCCCCAGCATTTT. Translated, it gives CASSHRSNQPQHF. The chain is built from TRBV4-1 and TRBJ1-5; D is uncertain. Trimming cost V 6 bases and J 1 base, with 7 bases left between them. This CDR3 contains 13 residues. Germline assignment: CDR1 MGHRA and CDR2 YSYEKL.

The CDR3 loop reads CSVGQGYSGANVLTF. The CDR3, as DNA: TGCAGCGTGGGACAGGGTTATTCTGGGGCCAACGTCCTGACTTTC. The chain couples TRBV29-1 to TRBJ2-6; 9 nucleotides match TRBD1. J was trimmed by 1 base and V by 6 bases; bases with no gene match: 4. Germline lookup yields CDR1 SQVTM and CDR2 ANQGSEA. The CDR3 length is 15 residues.

This clone was observed a handful of times. V and J are TRBV24-1 and TRBJ2-3; TRBD2 matches at 8 bases. The trim removed 5 bases at V and 0 bases at J, leaving 3 bases unmatched. The CDR3 is 15 residues long. Germline V lookup: CDR1 KGHDR, CDR2 SFDVKD. The CDR3 sequence: CATSGLAGSTDTQYF. The CDR3 region has the DNA TGTGCCACCAGTGGATTAGCGGGAAGCACAGATACGCAGTATTTT.

This sequence joins TRBV7-3 and TRBJ2-1, with TRBD2 as a possible D gene (6 bases). Germline values: CDR1 SGHTA, CDR2 FQGTGA. V was cut by 0 bases and J by 10 bases, with 16 bases left in between. The CDR3 is 15 amino acids. The CDR3 region has the DNA TGTGCCAGCAGCTTAACGTGGGAGACTAGTTGGGAGCAGTTCTTC. This codes for CASSLTWETSWEQFF. Supplemented by reference TRBV7-3 and TRBJ2-1, the full variable domain reads GAGVSQTPSNKVTEKGKYVELRCDPISGHTALYWYRQSLGQGPEFLIYFQGTGAADDSGLPNDRFFAVRPEGSVSTLKIQRTERGDSAVYLCASSLTWETSWEQFFGPGTRLTVL.

Only one count was recorded for this clone. V is TRBV4-1 and J is TRBJ1-2; 8 nucleotides align to TRBD1. V lost 6 bases, J lost 4 bases, and 16 bases stayed unmatched. Germline V gene lookup returns CDR1 MGHRA and CDR2 YSYEKL. The CDR3 consists of 17 residues. CDR3 loop: CASSPAGQGAQVYGYTF. In DNA form, the CDR3 reads TGCGCCAGCAGTCCGGCTGGGCAGGGGGCGCAGGTCTATGGCTACACCTTC.

This clone showed up just a few times. The genes are TRBV7-9 and TRBJ1-6, with 7 positions matching TRBD1. This CDR3 has 13 residues. V dropped 5 bases and J dropped 8; count of bases not matched to a gene: 3. Germline CDR1 SEHNR, CDR2 FQNEAQ (reference sequence). The CDR3 DNA reads TGTGCCAGCAGCGCAGACAGGGATTCACCCCTCCACTTT. Its translation is CASSADRDSPLHF.

The chain couples TRBV18 to TRBJ2-3, with D possibly being TRBD1 (5 bases). Trimming shortened V by 4 bases and J by 4 bases, and 9 bases separated the two germline ends. CDR3 size: 13 residues. From germline, CDR1 is KGHSH and CDR2 LQKENI. In nucleotides, the CDR3 is TGTGCCAGCTCACAGCAGGGTGCAGATACGCAGTATTTT. Amino acids: CASSQQGADTQYF.

V is TRBV6-6 and J is TRBJ1-5, with 7 bases that match TRBD1. Germline V gene sequence: CDR1 MNHNY, CDR2 SVGAGI (reference sequence). The CDR3 is 15 amino acids. The J segment lost 6 bases and the V segment lost 5 bases, leaving 10 bases of the junction unmatched. CDR3 sequence: CASSDDRANGQPQHF. Here the CDR3 DNA reads TGTGCCAGCAGTGACGACAGGGCAAATGGTCAGCCCCAGCATTTT.

This clone turned up a few times. The chain's CDR3 is CASSQGGTGGWGDEQFF. The CDR3 region has the DNA TGTGCCAGCAGCCAAGGCGGGACAGGGGGCTGGGGCGATGAGCAGTTCTTC. J is TRBJ2-1 and V is TRBV14, with 12 bases aligning to TRBD1. The CDR3 has 17 amino acids. Germline CDR1 reads SGHDN; CDR2 reads FVKESK. Germline trimming cut 1 base from V and 8 bases from J; bases unmatched to any gene: 9.

V is TRBV7-8 and J is TRBJ2-2; TRBD2 matches 10 bases. The germline CDR1 and CDR2 sequences are SGHVS and FQNEAQ. CDR3 size: 15 residues. Trimming took 5 bases from V and 4 from J; bases not matched to a gene: 4. The CDR3 DNA sequence: TGTGCCAGCAGCCCTAGCGGGAGCGGCACCGGGGAGCTGTTTTTT. It encodes CASSPSGSGTGELFF. Based on the CDR3 plus reference TRBV7-8 and TRBJ2-2, the full variable domain is GAGVSQSPRYKVAKRGQDVALRCDPISGHVSLFWYQQALGQGPEFLTYFQNEAQLDKSGLPSDRFFAERPEGSVSTLKIQRTQQEDSAVYLCASSPSGSGTGELFFGEGSRLTVL.